The rows below give T cell receptor beta chains drawn from one sample of a study of T cells in pancreatic ductal adenocarcinoma. Method: immunoSEQ multiplex PCR; TCRdb's copy keeps in-frame clones and lacks some. Of over 15,000 clones detected, approximately 90% appear once; the ten largest clones hold approximately 15%. Sequencing used PBMCs. These receptors were obtained from a human donor with pancreatic ductal adenocarcinoma. Both conserved end residues are part of each CDR3. D genes are given only for firm matches.

j_call d_call v_call cdr3_aa cdr3_nt
TRBJ2-3 TRBD1 TRBV7-9 CASSSVRGLTDTQYF TGTGCCAGCAGCTCCGTGAGGGGGCTGACAGATACGCAGTATTTT
TRBJ1-5 TRBD1 TRBV10-1 CASSESPTGGPNQPQHF TGCGCCAGCAGTGAGTCCCCTACAGGGGGCCCCAATCAGCCCCAGCATTTT
TRBJ2-5 - TRBV5-1 CASSTQETQYF TGCGCCAGCAGTACGCAAGAGACCCAGTACTTC
TRBJ2-3 - TRBV9 CASSVIAASTDTQYF TGTGCCAGCAGCGTAATAGCGGCTAGCACAGATACGCAGTATTTT
TRBJ1-2 TRBD1 TRBV29-1 CSVGDRDNYGYTF TGCAGCGTCGGGGACAGGGATAACTATGGCTACACCTTC
TRBJ2-3 TRBD2 TRBV6-6 CASRGTSGVGPDTQYF TGTGCCAGCAGGGGTACTAGCGGGGTAGGGCCAGATACGCAGTATTTT
TRBJ2-1 TRBD2 TRBV18 CASSPTSGSKNEQFF TGTGCCAGCTCACCTACTAGCGGGAGTAAGAATGAGCAGTTCTTC
TRBJ2-7 TRBD1 TRBV19 CAIATGPSYEQYF TGTGCCATCGCGACAGGGCCTTCCTACGAGCAGTACTTC
TRBJ1-1 - TRBV30 CAWSPPGPPMNTEAFF TGTGCCTGGAGTCCCCCGGGACCTCCCATGAACACTGAAGCTTTCTTT
TRBJ2-7 - TRBV7-2 CASSTGGALSYEQYF TGTGCCAGCAGTACCGGGGGCGCGTTGTCCTACGAGCAGTACTTC
TRBJ2-6 TRBD2 TRBV4-1 CASSQAGTNSGANVLTF TGCGCCAGCAGCCAAGCCGGGACTAACTCTGGGGCCAACGTCCTGACTTTC
TRBJ2-5 TRBD1 TRBV15 CATSRGQGATPYQETQYF TGTGCCACCAGCAGAGGACAGGGGGCGACCCCTTACCAAGAGACCCAGTACTTC
TRBJ1-6 - TRBV10-3 CAISESGRSNSPLHF TGTGCCATCAGTGAGTCGGGACGGAGTAATTCACCCCTCCACTTT
TRBJ1-1 - TRBV18 CASSPLGALMNTEAFF TGTGCCAGCTCACCACTGGGGGCACTCATGAACACTGAAGCTTTCTTT
TRBJ2-7 - TRBV7-6 CASSPRDNSYEQYF TGTGCCAGCAGCCCCCGGGACAACTCCTACGAGCAGTACTTC
TRBJ1-1 - TRBV19 CASSTIPDFNTEAFF TGTGCCAGTAGTACGATCCCGGACTTCAACACTGAAGCTTTCTTT
TRBJ2-1 TRBD1 TRBV29-1 CSGNTGTGGFYNEQFF TGCAGCGGTAATACCGGGACAGGGGGCTTCTACAATGAGCAGTTCTTC